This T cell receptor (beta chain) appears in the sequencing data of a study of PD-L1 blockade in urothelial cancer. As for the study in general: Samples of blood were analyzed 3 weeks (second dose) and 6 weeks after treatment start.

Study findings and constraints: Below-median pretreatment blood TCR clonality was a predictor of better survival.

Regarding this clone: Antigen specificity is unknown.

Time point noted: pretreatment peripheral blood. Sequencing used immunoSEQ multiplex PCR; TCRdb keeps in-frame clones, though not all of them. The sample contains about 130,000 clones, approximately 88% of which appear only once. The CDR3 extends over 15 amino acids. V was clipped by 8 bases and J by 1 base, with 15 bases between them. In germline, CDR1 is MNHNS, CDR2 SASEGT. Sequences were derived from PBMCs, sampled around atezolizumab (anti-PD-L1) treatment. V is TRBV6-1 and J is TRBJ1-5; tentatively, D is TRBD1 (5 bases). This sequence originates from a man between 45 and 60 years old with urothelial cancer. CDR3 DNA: TGTGCCAGCTCCAGGGAAGGTTGGAGCAATCAGCCCCAGCATTTT. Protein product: CASSREGWSNQPQHF.